Sequencing of this T cell receptor beta chain was carried out in a study of blood T cell repertoires in COVID-19. Study at large: Samples came from the United States, Italy and Spain, spanning acute and convalescent COVID-19. PBMCs, B-cell-depleted T cells, or T cells were the source of the cDNA or gDNA that made up the material.

This clone was picked up a small number of times. In the original processing: Reference gene primer amplification yielded estimated nucleated cell counts. The data were produced by immunoSEQ multiplex PCR, yet TCRdb's version contains in-frame clones alone and is incomplete. V, J and clone size are taken as reported in that table, and D and trimming were inferred from the DNA itself. The sample lists over 150,000 clones; approximately 83% were seen once. The sample taken for sequencing was peripheral blood. The receptor was isolated from a woman older than 75 with acute or convalescent COVID-19.

CDR3 nucleotide sequence: TGTGCCAGCAGCGATACCGGGACAGGGGGTTATGAGCAGTTCTTC. Translated: CASSDTGTGGYEQFF. The gene calls are TRBV7-2 and TRBJ2-1, with 11 bases fitting TRBD1. The CDR3 spans 15 residues. With V trimmed by 5 bases and J by 8 bases, 8 bases remained unmatched. Germline V gene lookup returns CDR1 SGHTA and CDR2 FQGNSA.